The clone carrying this T cell receptor beta chain was seen a few times. No antigen is known for it. Trimming removed 2 bases from V and 0 bases from J, with 8 bases in between. CDR1 and CDR2 from the germline V gene are LGHNT and FRNRAP. The CDR3 extends over 15 amino acids. The time point here: pre-sensitization, week 0. Treatment meaning: therapeutic diphenylcyclopropenone sensitization with weekly scalp DPC. The entry originates in a study of human T cells and chemical hapten exposure. Turning to the study itself: Each week of the roughly 23-week study, patients had diphenylcyclopropenone applied to the scalp. Each patch test put 0.01% DPC on the upper back, and results were read at 6 days.

TCRdb re-called the RACE reads with MiXCR, one entry per CDR3 protein. The table has 300,000 to 450,000 distinct CDR3 sequences, about 5.1% seen once. Whole-study results and caveats: Because they had alopecia, donors may respond immunologically unlike healthy people.

The TCR comes from a woman between 45 and 60 years old with alopecia areata. Some clones in this sample may be carry-over from other donors' samples. The input for sequencing was whole blood, taken in connection with sensitization to the hapten diphenylcyclopropenone (DPC). The genes are TRBV12-5 and TRBJ1-5; D remains unclear. CDR3: CASGLPLGSNQPQHF. The DNA of the CDR3 is TGTGCTAGTGGTTTGCCCCTAGGTAGCAATCAGCCCCAGCATTTT.